Presented here are 17 T cell receptor beta chains from one specimen sequenced in a study of cytomegalovirus exposure and HLA in healthy donors. This PCR relied on a set of 60 Vbeta primers and 13 Jbeta primers. Data came from immunoSEQ multiplex PCR; TCRdb stores just in-frame clones and leaves some out. Of some 170,000 clones detected, about four fifths appear once; the ten largest clones hold about 12%. Source material: PBMCs. These receptors originate from a woman aged 50 to 65 in good health and CMV-seronegative.

The chain joins TRBV15 to TRBJ1-5; 8 nucleotides agree with TRBD1. After removal of 3 bases from V and 0 bases from J, the junction contained 4 bases not matched to a gene. The CDR3 length is 16 residues. The germline V gene has CDR1 LNHNV and CDR2 YYDKDF (reference sequence). CDR3 DNA sequence: TGTGCCACCAGCAGCCAGACAGGGGTTAGCAATCAGCCCCAGCATTTT. Translation: CATSSQTGVSNQPQHF.

This chain links TRBV6-4 with TRBJ2-1; 9 bases line up with TRBD2. V lost 7 bases to trimming and J lost 1 base; unmatched junction nucleotides: 11. This CDR3 is 17 amino acids long. Germline V CDR1 and CDR2: MRHNA, SNTAGT. The CDR3, as DNA: TGTGCCAGCACTGGGCGGCGGGAGGGCTTTTCCTACAATGAGCAGTTCTTC. This sequence encodes CASTGRREGFSYNEQFF.

The V call is TRBV5-4, the J call TRBJ2-6, with a weak D call TRBD1 (6 bases). CDR1 and CDR2 from the germline V gene are SGHNT and YYREEE (reference sequence). Trimming removed 2 bases at V and 0 bases at J, with 12 bases between. The CDR3 runs to 17 residues. The CDR3 DNA reads TGTGCCAGCAGCTTCCCTAGGGACACCTCTGGGGCCAACGTCCTGACTTTC. It codes for CASSFPRDTSGANVLTF. Complete variable domain (other parts from reference TRBV5-4 and TRBJ2-6): ETGVTQSPTHLIKTRGQQVTLRCSSQSGHNTVSWYQQALGQGPQFIFQYYREEENGRGNFPPRFSGLQFPNYSSELNVNALELDDSALYLCASSFPRDTSGANVLTFGAGSRLTVL.

This clone was picked up a small number of times. CDR3 bases: TGTGCCAGCAGCTTGACAGGGTTTTATACTGAAGCTTTCTTT. Translated, it gives CASSLTGFYTEAFF. The V call is TRBV5-5, the J call TRBJ1-1; D might be TRBD1 (6 bases). In germline, CDR1 is SGHKS, CDR2 YYEKEE (reference sequence). The ends were cut back, 1 base at V and 5 bases at J, with 12 bases in the middle. This CDR3 comprises 14 residues. The whole variable domain, filled in from reference TRBV5-5 and TRBJ1-1, reads DAGVTQSPTHLIKTRGQQVTLRCSPISGHKSVSWYQQVLGQGPQFIFQYYEKEERGRGNFPDRFSARQFPNYSSELNVNALLLGDSALYLCASSLTGFYTEAFFGQGTRLTVV.

The chain employs TRBV5-4 and TRBJ2-7, with 12 bases lining up with TRBD2. The germline gives CDR1 SGHNT, CDR2 YYREEE (reference sequence). This CDR3 is 15 amino acids long. The trim removed 4 bases at V and 6 bases at J, leaving 8 bases unmatched. CDR3: CASSPGLAGPGEQYF. The DNA of the CDR3 is TGTGCCAGCAGCCCCGGACTAGCGGGGCCCGGCGAGCAGTACTTC. Using reference TRBV5-4 and TRBJ2-7 for the parts outside the CDR3, the full variable domain is ETGVTQSPTHLIKTRGQQVTLRCSSQSGHNTVSWYQQALGQGPQFIFQYYREEENGRGNFPPRFSGLQFPNYSSELNVNALELDDSALYLCASSPGLAGPGEQYFGPGTRLTVT.

This clone has only a few counts. The rearrangement links TRBV29-1 to TRBJ2-3; TRBD2 aligns across 7 bases. The CDR3 has 14 amino acids. Germline values: CDR1 SQVTM, CDR2 ANQGSEA. Trimming took 7 bases from V and 5 from J; bases not matched to a gene: 12. The DNA for the CDR3 is TGCAGCGGGGGGGGAGGCGGAGGAGGAGATACGCAGTATTTT. This translates into CSGGGGGGGDTQYF.

The chain joins TRBV28 to TRBJ1-5, with 8 bases that match TRBD1. This CDR3 spans 15 amino acids. The germline gives CDR1 MDHEN, CDR2 SYDVKM. The trim removed 3 bases at V and 3 bases at J, leaving 4 bases unmatched. The CDR3 nucleotides read TGTGCCAGCAGTTTTTCGGACAGGGACAATCAGCCCCAGCATTTT. Protein: CASSFSDRDNQPQHF. The complete variable domain, with remaining parts taken from reference TRBV28 and TRBJ1-5, reads DVKVTQSSRYLVKRTGEKVFLECVQDMDHENMFWYRQDPGLGLRLIYFSYDVKMKEKGDIPEGYSVSREKKERFSLILESASTNQTSMYLCASSFSDRDNQPQHFGDGTRLSIL.

This chain links TRBV2 with TRBJ1-5; TRBD1 agrees at 9 bases. From germline, CDR1 is SNHLY and CDR2 FYNNEI. J was trimmed by 7 bases and V by 7 bases; bases with no gene match: 8. CDR3 length: 14 amino acids. CDR3 DNA: TGTGCCAGCAACGACAGGGGGTCCGGACAGCCCCAGCATTTT. Translated, it gives CASNDRGSGQPQHF.

This clone showed up just a few times. The gene calls are TRBV30 and TRBJ2-7, with D unclear. With 5 bases removed from V and 2 bases from J, the gap between germline ends came to 10 bases. The CDR3 is made up of 12 amino acids. Germline V gene lookup returns CDR1 GTSNPN and CDR2 SVGIG (reference sequence). The CDR3 region is CAWGDGPYEQYF. The CDR3 DNA sequence: TGTGCCTGGGGAGACGGCCCCTACGAGCAGTACTTC.

The chain is built from TRBV2 and TRBJ2-1, with 8 bases lining up with TRBD1. CDR3 size: 15 residues. V shed 5 bases and J 4 bases; nucleotides not matched to a gene: 7. The germline V gene has CDR1 SNHLY and CDR2 FYNNEI. This CDR3 reads CASSFRQGLYNEQFF. In DNA form, the CDR3 reads TGTGCCAGCAGTTTTCGACAGGGGCTTTACAATGAGCAGTTCTTC.

J is TRBJ2-7 and V is TRBV5-1, with TRBD1 matching over 8 bases. The CDR3 spans 14 residues. The V and J ends lost 2 bases and 4 bases, in that order; junction bases with no gene match: 5. Germline V lookup: CDR1 SGHRS, CDR2 YFSETQ. CDR3 in DNA: TGCGCCAGCAGCTTCGACAGGGGTGGTTACGAGCAGTACTTC. Its protein product is CASSFDRGGYEQYF.

The V and J genes are TRBV5-4 and TRBJ1-3; D ambiguous. V gave up 0 bases and J gave up 4 bases, with 5 bases separating them. The CDR3 spans 13 residues. Per germline, CDR1 SGHNT and CDR2 YYREEE (reference sequence). For the CDR3, the DNA is TGTGCCAGCAGCTTGGGGCCGGGAAACACCATATATTTT. Encoded protein: CASSLGPGNTIYF.

The rearrangement uses TRBV11-2 and TRBJ2-2; TRBD2 might be the D (6 bases). The V gene lost 2 bases and the J gene lost 1 base, with 8 bases spanning the gap. Looked up from germline, CDR1 is SGHAT and CDR2 is FQNNGV. The CDR3 totals 15 residues. CDR3: CASSLNSGNTGELFF. The CDR3 region has the DNA TGTGCCAGCAGCTTAAATAGCGGGAACACCGGGGAGCTGTTTTTT. Combining the CDR3 with reference TRBV11-2 and TRBJ2-2 gives the whole variable domain EAGVAQSPRYKIIEKRQSVAFWCNPISGHATLYWYQQILGQGPKLLIQFQNNGVVDDSQLPKDRFSAERLKGVDSTLKIQPAKLEDSAVYLCASSLNSGNTGELFFGEGSRLTVL.

The V and J genes are TRBV7-8 and TRBJ1-1, with TRBD1 as a possible D gene (6 bases). Per the germline V gene, CDR1 is SGHVS and CDR2 is FQNEAQ. The CDR3 runs to 11 residues. V was cut by 8 bases and J by 3 bases, with 7 bases left in between. CDR3 DNA sequence: TGTGCCAGCCGACAGGACACTGAAGCTTTCTTT. Translating gives CASRQDTEAFF.

Remarks on this clone: Distinct nucleotide sequences in the sample also encode this CDR3. The J gene is TRBJ2-1, the V gene TRBV5-4; 10 bases map to TRBD2. The length of the CDR3 is 16 residues. The V gene's germline CDR1 is SGHNT and CDR2 YYREEE (reference sequence). J gave up 6 bases and V 3 bases, and 9 bases lay outside the gene matches. The CDR3 loop reads CASSSRTSGPLNEQFF. CDR3 nucleotides: TGTGCCAGCAGCTCTAGGACTAGCGGACCCCTCAATGAGCAGTTCTTC.

The rearrangement uses TRBV19 and TRBJ1-2; the D is unclear. The CDR3 length is 13 residues. The V gene lost 3 bases and the J gene lost 2 bases, with 7 bases spanning the gap. CDR1 and CDR2 (germline): LNHDA, SQIVND (reference sequence). The CDR3 DNA follows: TGTGCCAGTAGTATCCCGGGAAACTATGGCTACACCTTC. Protein: CASSIPGNYGYTF.

The chain recombines TRBV2 with TRBJ1-5; 9 nucleotides match TRBD1. The length of the CDR3 is 15 residues. Germline V gene data show CDR1 as SNHLY and CDR2 as FYNNEI. V was pared by 4 bases and J by 3 bases, with 4 bases of the junction left unmatched. CDR3 bases: TGTGCCAGCAGTGGGGACAGGGTGCCCAATCAGCCCCAGCATTTT. It is translated as CASSGDRVPNQPQHF.